The rows below give T cell receptor beta chains drawn from one sample of a study of T-cell memory formation after mild COVID-19. TCRdb ran MiXCR on the 5' RACE reads and lists one entry per CDR3 protein. The table records roughly 320,000 distinct CDR3 sequences, approximately 27% of them present only once. The sample comprised PBMCs or a T cell subset sorted from them (not recorded which). The receptors were sampled from an adult woman who had mild COVID-19 (a few samples of this study predate the infection). Cell type and time point are not known. Both conserved end residues are part of each CDR3. The D gene is left open where the match is weak. Clone size is stated in some rows and not others, as once, few, many or a class when expanded.

d_gene: TRBD1
abundance: .
j_gene: TRBJ2-7
v_gene: TRBV12-3/TRBV12-4
CDR3aa: CASMSQGYEQYF
CDR3nt: TGTGCCAGCATGTCACAGGGGTACGAGCAGTACTTC

d_gene: .
abundance: few
j_gene: TRBJ2-3
v_gene: TRBV6-5
CDR3aa: CASRRGSSTDTQYF
CDR3nt: TGTGCCAGCAGACGGGGGTCCTCCACAGATACGCAGTATTTT

d_gene: TRBD1
abundance: .
j_gene: TRBJ1-2
v_gene: TRBV6-6
CDR3aa: CASTYDRGVNGYTF
CDR3nt: TGTGCCAGCACTTACGACAGGGGCGTCAATGGCTACACCTTC

d_gene: TRBD1
abundance: .
j_gene: TRBJ1-1
v_gene: TRBV19
CDR3aa: CASSKGAWNTEAFF
CDR3nt: TGTGCCAGTAGTAAGGGGGCATGGAACACTGAAGCTTTCTTT

d_gene: .
abundance: .
j_gene: TRBJ2-5
v_gene: TRBV18
CDR3aa: CASSPLPVQETQYF
CDR3nt: TGTGCCAGCTCACCACTGCCAGTCCAAGAGACCCAGTACTTC

d_gene: TRBD2
abundance: .
j_gene: TRBJ2-1
v_gene: TRBV4-3
CDR3aa: CASSQDRGTSGSLEQFF
CDR3nt: TGCGCCAGCAGCCAAGATAGGGGAACTAGCGGGAGTCTTGAGCAGTTCTTC

d_gene: TRBD1
abundance: .
j_gene: TRBJ2-7
v_gene: TRBV6-6
CDR3aa: CASSLGQNYEQYF
CDR3nt: TGTGCCAGCAGTTTGGGACAGAACTACGAGCAGTACTTC

d_gene: .
abundance: few
j_gene: TRBJ2-3
v_gene: TRBV4-1
CDR3aa: CASSLPSGLPPTDTQYF
CDR3nt: TGCGCCAGCAGCCTTCCCTCCGGCCTGCCACCCACAGATACGCAGTATTTT

d_gene: TRBD2
abundance: .
j_gene: TRBJ2-3
v_gene: TRBV7-8
CDR3aa: CASSLAWRERTDTQYF
CDR3nt: TGTGCCAGCAGCTTAGCTTGGCGGGAGCGTACAGATACGCAGTATTTT

d_gene: TRBD2
abundance: .
j_gene: TRBJ2-7
v_gene: TRBV20-1
CDR3aa: CSAPKRGGLYEQYF
CDR3nt: TGCAGTGCTCCCAAGCGGGGGGGCCTATACGAGCAGTACTTC

d_gene: .
abundance: .
j_gene: TRBJ2-7
v_gene: TRBV12-3/TRBV12-4
CDR3aa: CASSFLRGPYEQYF
CDR3nt: TGTGCCAGCAGTTTTCTTAGAGGGCCCTACGAGCAGTACTTC

d_gene: .
abundance: .
j_gene: TRBJ2-5
v_gene: TRBV20-1
CDR3aa: CSASDWLVKETQYF
CDR3nt: TGCAGTGCTAGCGACTGGTTGGTAAAAGAGACCCAGTACTTC

d_gene: .
abundance: few
j_gene: TRBJ2-1
v_gene: TRBV7-9
CDR3aa: CASSPPGRYNEQFF
CDR3nt: TGTGCCAGCAGCCCTCCGGGCAGATACAATGAGCAGTTCTTC

d_gene: .
abundance: few
j_gene: TRBJ2-7
v_gene: TRBV11-1
CDR3aa: CASSPRLGTGEQYF
CDR3nt: TGTGCCAGCAGCCCCCGGTTAGGGACCGGCGAGCAGTACTTC

d_gene: TRBD2
abundance: .
j_gene: TRBJ2-1
v_gene: TRBV24-1
CDR3aa: CATSDGLAGYNEQFF
CDR3nt: TGTGCCACCAGTGACGGACTAGCGGGATACAATGAGCAGTTCTTC

d_gene: TRBD2
abundance: few
j_gene: TRBJ2-5
v_gene: TRBV12-3/TRBV12-4
CDR3aa: CASSLSVWLAGDQETQYF
CDR3nt: TGTGCCAGCAGTTTGTCGGTTTGGCTAGCGGGGGACCAAGAGACCCAGTACTTC

d_gene: .
abundance: few
j_gene: TRBJ2-3
v_gene: TRBV27
CDR3aa: CASSHRGEQTTDTQYF
CDR3nt: TGTGCCAGCAGTCATCGGGGAGAGCAAACCACAGATACGCAGTATTTT

d_gene: .
abundance: .
j_gene: TRBJ2-5
v_gene: TRBV20-1
CDR3aa: CSARLRGLPLQETQYF
CDR3nt: TGCAGTGCTAGATTGAGAGGACTGCCCTTACAAGAGACCCAGTACTTC

d_gene: .
abundance: .
j_gene: TRBJ2-1
v_gene: TRBV24-1
CDR3aa: CATSQGVGTYNEQFF
CDR3nt: TGTGCCACCAGCCAAGGGGTAGGGACCTACAATGAGCAGTTCTTC

d_gene: .
abundance: .
j_gene: TRBJ2-7
v_gene: TRBV5-1
CDR3aa: CASSFQWRGQTYEQYF
CDR3nt: TGCGCCAGCAGCTTCCAGTGGAGGGGACAGACCTACGAGCAGTACTTC

d_gene: .
abundance: .
j_gene: TRBJ1-2
v_gene: TRBV9
CDR3aa: CASSVGGGKGYTF
CDR3nt: TGTGCCAGCAGCGTAGGTGGAGGGAAAGGCTACACCTTC

d_gene: .
abundance: few
j_gene: TRBJ1-1
v_gene: TRBV12-3/TRBV12-4
CDR3aa: CASSPWGGEAFF
CDR3nt: TGTGCCAGCAGTCCGTGGGGGGGTGAAGCTTTCTTT

d_gene: .
abundance: .
j_gene: TRBJ2-7
v_gene: TRBV28
CDR3aa: CASTYGDYEQYF
CDR3nt: TGTGCCAGCACCTACGGAGACTACGAGCAGTACTTC

d_gene: .
abundance: few
j_gene: TRBJ2-2
v_gene: TRBV30
CDR3aa: CAWSVSGELFF
CDR3nt: TGTGCCTGGAGTGTATCCGGGGAGCTGTTTTTT

d_gene: .
abundance: .
j_gene: TRBJ2-3
v_gene: TRBV19
CDR3aa: CASRSHGEDTQYF
CDR3nt: TGTGCCAGTAGAAGCCACGGGGAGGATACGCAGTATTTT

d_gene: .
abundance: many
j_gene: TRBJ2-7
v_gene: TRBV12-3/TRBV12-4
CDR3aa: CASRPTSGEQYF
CDR3nt: TGTGCCAGCAGGCCCACTAGTGGCGAGCAGTACTTC

d_gene: TRBD2
abundance: .
j_gene: TRBJ2-3
v_gene: TRBV11-3
CDR3aa: CASSLSGTPNTQYF
CDR3nt: TGTGCCAGCAGCTTAAGCGGGACCCCGAATACGCAGTATTTT

d_gene: .
abundance: .
j_gene: TRBJ1-1
v_gene: TRBV20-1
CDR3aa: CSAVEGNMNTEAFF
CDR3nt: TGCAGTGCGGTCGAGGGAAACATGAACACTGAAGCTTTCTTT

d_gene: .
abundance: .
j_gene: TRBJ2-3
v_gene: TRBV24-1
CDR3aa: CATSDLGTGGDTQYF
CDR3nt: TGTGCCACCAGTGATTTGGGAACAGGTGGAGATACGCAGTATTTT

d_gene: TRBD1
abundance: .
j_gene: TRBJ2-6
v_gene: TRBV5-5
CDR3aa: CASSLIGQARGANVLTF
CDR3nt: TGTGCCAGCAGCTTGATTGGACAGGCGCGAGGGGCCAACGTCCTGACTTTC

d_gene: .
abundance: .
j_gene: TRBJ2-7
v_gene: TRBV20-1
CDR3aa: CSASFQQAHYEQYF
CDR3nt: TGCAGTGCTAGTTTCCAGCAGGCTCACTACGAGCAGTACTTC

d_gene: .
abundance: .
j_gene: TRBJ2-2
v_gene: TRBV7-9
CDR3aa: CASSFSEPGELFF
CDR3nt: TGTGCCAGCAGCTTCAGTGAGCCCGGGGAGCTGTTTTTT

d_gene: TRBD2
abundance: few
j_gene: TRBJ2-7
v_gene: TRBV24-1
CDR3aa: CATSDLASGTYEQYF
CDR3nt: TGTGCCACCAGTGATTTGGCTAGCGGGACCTACGAGCAGTACTTC

d_gene: TRBD2
abundance: .
j_gene: TRBJ2-3
v_gene: TRBV2
CDR3aa: CASSEAFGRARDTQYF
CDR3nt: TGTGCCAGCAGTGAAGCCTTCGGGAGGGCCAGGGATACGCAGTATTTT

d_gene: .
abundance: .
j_gene: TRBJ2-7
v_gene: TRBV14
CDR3aa: CASSHLRTGTEDYEQYF
CDR3nt: TGTGCCAGCAGCCACCTCAGGACCGGGACGGAAGACTACGAGCAGTACTTC

d_gene: TRBD1
abundance: few
j_gene: TRBJ2-7
v_gene: TRBV28
CDR3aa: CASVGQGGLREQYF
CDR3nt: TGTGCCAGCGTTGGACAGGGTGGTCTTCGGGAGCAGTACTTC

d_gene: .
abundance: few
j_gene: TRBJ2-1
v_gene: TRBV6-2/TRBV6-3
CDR3aa: CASRQDGGARKFF
CDR3nt: TGTGCCAGCAGGCAGGACGGTGGGGCTAGGAAGTTCTTC

d_gene: .
abundance: few
j_gene: TRBJ2-5
v_gene: TRBV7-2
CDR3aa: CASRRAGIIQETQYF
CDR3nt: TGTGCCAGCAGGAGGGCAGGGATAATCCAAGAGACCCAGTACTTC

d_gene: TRBD1
abundance: .
j_gene: TRBJ1-1
v_gene: TRBV12-3/TRBV12-4
CDR3aa: CASILTGRDLTEAFF
CDR3nt: TGTGCCAGCATCCTGACAGGGCGGGATTTGACTGAAGCTTTCTTT

d_gene: TRBD2
abundance: few
j_gene: TRBJ2-7
v_gene: TRBV7-9
CDR3aa: CASSWNGRALYEQYF
CDR3nt: TGTGCCAGCAGCTGGAACGGGAGGGCCCTCTACGAGCAGTACTTC

d_gene: .
abundance: few
j_gene: TRBJ2-3
v_gene: TRBV20-1
CDR3aa: CSAPLGTSSTDTQYF
CDR3nt: TGCAGTGCTCCGCTCGGGACTTCTAGCACAGATACGCAGTATTTT

d_gene: TRBD2
abundance: .
j_gene: TRBJ2-5
v_gene: TRBV7-8
CDR3aa: CASSLTGLAGGETQYF
CDR3nt: TGTGCCAGCAGCTTAACTGGACTAGCGGGGGGAGAGACCCAGTACTTC

d_gene: TRBD1
abundance: .
j_gene: TRBJ2-2
v_gene: TRBV23-1
CDR3aa: CASRPGTGRSGELFF
CDR3nt: TGCGCCAGCAGACCCGGGACAGGGCGATCCGGGGAGCTGTTTTTT

d_gene: .
abundance: .
j_gene: TRBJ2-7
v_gene: TRBV20-1
CDR3aa: CSLRRGLYEQYF
CDR3nt: TGCAGCCTTCGGCGGGGCCTCTACGAGCAGTACTTC

d_gene: .
abundance: .
j_gene: TRBJ2-7
v_gene: TRBV7-9
CDR3aa: CASSLGPRVLREQYF
CDR3nt: TGTGCCAGCAGCTTGGGTCCCAGGGTCTTACGGGAGCAGTACTTC

d_gene: TRBD1
abundance: once
j_gene: TRBJ2-2
v_gene: TRBV5-4
CDR3aa: CASSFQGVNGELFF
CDR3nt: TGTGCCAGCAGCTTTCAGGGGGTGAACGGGGAGCTGTTTTTT

d_gene: TRBD1
abundance: .
j_gene: TRBJ2-2
v_gene: TRBV4-1
CDR3aa: CASSQDDRANTGELFF
CDR3nt: TGCGCCAGCAGCCAAGATGACAGGGCGAACACCGGGGAGCTGTTTTTT

d_gene: TRBD2
abundance: .
j_gene: TRBJ2-5
v_gene: TRBV12-3/TRBV12-4
CDR3aa: CASRRGELAEETQYF
CDR3nt: TGTGCCAGCAGGCGGGGGGAACTAGCGGAAGAGACCCAGTACTTC